This paragraph reports one T cell receptor (beta chain). Antigen: not known. The V gene lost 2 bases and the J gene lost 11 bases, with 12 bases spanning the gap. From germline, CDR1 is KGHSH and CDR2 LQKENI. CDR3 length: 12 residues. The data were obtained in a study of cytomegalovirus exposure and HLA in healthy donors. Study-level points and caveats: Most TCR sequences proved rare, with some public TCRs found in many donors. Per published reports, the classifier diagnosed cytomegalovirus status with high specificity and sensitivity.

It was with 60 Vbeta and 13 Jbeta primers that the PCR ran. The protocol was immunoSEQ multiplex PCR, while the TCRdb copy is restricted to in-frame clones and leaves out a portion. Here the sample spans 150,000 to 200,000 clones, about 80% being singletons. The chain employs TRBV18 and TRBJ1-1, with unresolved D. This clonotype was obtained from a man aged 45-65 years in good health and CMV-seropositive. Sequencing input: PBMCs. The CDR3 region is CASSPVSGRAFF. The CDR3 nucleotides read TGTGCCAGCTCACCAGTGTCCGGTCGGGCTTTCTTT.